This TCR beta chain was found in a study of T cell responses to AZD1222 COVID-19 vaccine. Study-level findings and limits: Spike-specific TCR repertoires showed rising breadth and depth after two AZD1222 doses.

As to this clone: The target antigen is unknown.

Sequencing was performed with immunoSEQ multiplex PCR; in TCRdb, only in-frame clones are kept and a portion is missing. The sample has 110,000 to 150,000 clones, 93% seen once; the top ten hold under 6.5%. V shed 4 bases, J shed 4 bases, and the junction held 8 bases outside the gene matches. Germline assignment: CDR1 KGHSH and CDR2 LQKENI. This CDR3 region has 15 residues. This specimen was peripheral blood, taken on day 0 of AZD1222 vaccination. The TCR sequence derives from an adult in good health. V is TRBV18 and J is TRBJ2-7; TRBD1 matches at 9 bases. CDR3 coding DNA: TGTGCCAGCTCACGGAACCGGGACAGGGTGTACGAGCAGTACTTC. Amino acid sequence: CASSRNRDRVYEQYF. Based on the CDR3 plus reference TRBV18 and TRBJ2-7, the full variable domain is NAGVMQNPRHLVRRRGQEARLRCSPMKGHSHVYWYRQLPEEGLKFMVYLQKENIIDESGMPKERFSAEFPKEGPSILRIQQVVRGDSAAYFCASSRNRDRVYEQYFGPGTRLTVT.